There are a few counts of the clone carrying this T cell receptor beta chain. Its antigen is currently unknown. The data were obtained in a study of post-analysis software for immune sequencing data. Study findings and constraints: Controls' normalized Chao1 diversity significantly exceeded that of multiple sclerosis patients. In patients, about five TRBV segments were more frequent than in controls, with TRBV5-6, TRBV5-1 and TRBV20-1 among them.

Each TCR beta cDNA library carried unique molecular identifiers. TCRdb analysed the PCR reads with MiXCR anew, one entry per CDR3 protein. The table includes some 700,000 distinct CDR3 sequences, 55% to 70% detected once. CDR1 and CDR2 (germline): MNHNS, SASEGT. The CDR3 runs to 15 residues. Unmatched junction bases numbered 12, after V lost 4 bases and J lost 9 bases. What was sequenced was blood. This TCR came from a girl aged 2 to 9 with multiple sclerosis. The rearrangement links TRBV6-1 to TRBJ2-1, with 7 positions matching TRBD1. CDR3 nucleotide sequence: TGTGCCAGCAGTGCCGTCGGCACAGGGGTCGGTGAGCAGTTCTTC. Translated, it gives CASSAVGTGVGEQFF.